Presented here are 7 T cell receptor beta chains from one specimen sequenced in a study of T cells in Graves' hyperthyroidism and ophthalmopathy. TCR beta CDR3 region amplification was performed from RNA transcripts. Using the HTBI primer set, a first-round RT-PCR was run on the TCR CDR3. A single record per CDR3 protein comes from TCRdb applying MiXCR to the multiplex PCR reads. The sample consists of hundreds of thousands of distinct CDR3 sequences, 14% to 15% of them appearing once. The sample comprised blood. All receptors come from a woman aged 40 to 50 with Graves' ophthalmopathy.

With regard to this clonotype: The junction departs from germline at one end; a sequencing error may be responsible. The gene calls are TRBV6-1 and TRBJ1-2; D remains unclear. Germline V gene sequence: CDR1 MNHNS, CDR2 SASEGT. The CDR3 runs 12 residues. The DNA of the CDR3 is TGTGCCAGCAGAGAAGGGTACTATGGCTACACCTTC. Translated, it gives CASREGYYGYTF.

At least ten counts were recorded for this clonotype. The rearrangement links TRBV19 to TRBJ2-5, with TRBD2 matching 9 bases. The CDR3 extends over 14 amino acids. The V and J ends lost 6 bases and 2 bases, in that order; junction bases with no gene match: 4. Germline lookup yields CDR1 LNHDA and CDR2 SQIVND (reference sequence). CDR3 DNA sequence: TGTGCCAGTAGGCGGGAGGGCCCTCAAGAGACCCAGTACTTC. Its protein is CASRREGPQETQYF.

CDR3 coding DNA: TGTGCCAGCAGCGACGATCAGGGGTACTATGGCTACACCTTC. As protein: CASSDDQGYYGYTF. The genes are TRBV7-2 and TRBJ1-2, with D maybe TRBD1 (6 bases). Germline V gene data show CDR1 as SGHTA and CDR2 as FQGNSA. V lost 5 bases to trimming and J lost 3 bases, with 13 bases between them. CDR3 length: 14 residues. Complete variable domain (other parts from reference TRBV7-2 and TRBJ1-2): GAGVSQSPSNKVTEKGKDVELRCDPISGHTALYWYRQSLGQGLEFLIYFQGNSAPDKSGLPSDRFSAERTGGSVSTLTIQRTQQEDSAVYLCASSDDQGYYGYTFGSGTRLTVV.

This clonotype was seen only a few times. The chain recombines TRBV7-9 with TRBJ1-1; D is ambiguous. The CDR3 extends over 11 amino acids. Trimming shortened V by 7 bases and J by 8 bases, and 11 bases separated the two germline ends. From germline, CDR1 is SEHNR and CDR2 FQNEAQ (reference sequence). DNA of the CDR3: TGTGCCAGCACCCCCTTAGGGGAAGCTTTCTTT. Protein: CASTPLGEAFF.

Details on this clonotype: This may come from a read error, since a much larger clone is one base off. The genes are TRBV7-2 and TRBJ2-5, with 13 positions matching TRBD2. Germline assignment: CDR1 SGHTA and CDR2 FQGNSA. The CDR3 has 19 residues. The CDR3: CAGSLAARTSGSGGETQYF. CDR3 nucleotide sequence: TGTGCCGGCAGCTTAGCGGCCCGGACTAGCGGGAGTGGAGGCGAGACCCAGTACTTC.

This clonotype was seen at least ten times. V is TRBV6-1 and J is TRBJ1-1; tentatively, D is TRBD1 (5 bases). Germline assignment: CDR1 MNHNS and CDR2 SASEGT. The CDR3 loop spans 14 amino acids. V dropped 7 bases and J dropped 0 bases, with 12 bases sitting between them. The CDR3 bases are TGTGCCAGCACCAAAGGGGTGATGAACACTGAAGCTTTCTTT. Protein product: CASTKGVMNTEAFF.

This clonotype was recorded many times. The rearrangement joins TRBV6-2 or TRBV6-3 to TRBJ2-7, with TRBD2 matching over 12 bases. J gave up 4 bases and V 7 bases, and 5 bases lay outside the gene matches. Germline CDR1 reads MNHEY; CDR2 reads SVGEGT. This CDR3 has 14 amino acids. Here the CDR3 reads CASKRLAGAYEQYF. In DNA form, the CDR3 reads TGTGCCAGCAAGAGACTAGCGGGAGCATACGAGCAGTACTTC.